What follows describes a single T cell receptor (beta chain). Its antigen is currently unknown. This specimen comes from a study of T cells in Graves' hyperthyroidism and ophthalmopathy. Study-wide findings and caveats: Blood also contained most expanded thyroid clonotypes above 0.001.

Amplified regions were TCR beta CDR3 sequences from RNA transcripts. The TCR CDR3 was amplified in a first-round RT-PCR using the HTBI primer set. TCRdb re-called the multiplex PCR reads through MiXCR, storing one row per CDR3 protein. The table shows 690,000 or so distinct CDR3 sequences, with around a sixth occurring only once. Uncontrolled infection, other autoimmune disease, pregnancy or lactation disqualified patients from enrolment. Germline V gives CDR1 SEHNR, CDR2 FQNEAQ (reference sequence). This CDR3 comprises 13 residues. V trimming: 5 bases; J trimming: 4 bases; junction bases outside the gene matches: 3.

The sample consisted of blood. The chain joins TRBV7-9 to TRBJ2-5, with 8 bases fitting TRBD2. The source is a woman in her fifties or sixties with Graves' hyperthyroidism that later progressed to Graves' ophthalmopathy. CDR3 loop: CASSRAGGETQYF. CDR3 nucleotides: TGTGCCAGCAGCCGGGCGGGGGGAGAGACCCAGTACTTC.